The table lists the clone carrying this T cell receptor beta chain with a count of one. This sample is drawn from a study of blood T cell repertoires in COVID-19. The overall study: Nucleic acid was either cDNA or gDNA, and it came from T cells, B-cell-depleted T cells, or PBMCs.

Assay used: immunoSEQ multiplex PCR; TCRdb lists only in-frame clones, some missing. The table includes about 67,000 clones, about 89% detected once. The CDR3 runs 16 residues. Per the germline V gene, CDR1 is MNHEY and CDR2 is SMNVEV (reference sequence). V trimming: 8 bases; J trimming: 1 base; junction bases outside the gene matches: 10. Sequenced sample: peripheral blood. This sequence was found in a middle-aged man with active COVID-19. The chain is built from TRBV27 and TRBJ2-3, with 9 bases matching TRBD2. CDR3 coding DNA: TGTGCCAGCGGCATTGTAGCGGGAGTCGGCACAGATACGCAGTATTTT. This translates into CASGIVAGVGTDTQYF.